The 24 T cell receptor beta chains listed next were all sequenced from one sample in a study of cytomegalovirus exposure and HLA in healthy donors. Both 60 Vbeta primers and 13 Jbeta primers went into the PCR. Repertoires were generated with immunoSEQ multiplex PCR, while TCRdb's copy carries only in-frame clones and drops some. Of around 170,000 clones listed, roughly 80% are singletons. The sequenced sample was PBMCs. Receptors were obtained from a man aged 50-60 years in good health and CMV-seronegative.

The chain has TRBV21-1 and TRBJ1-1; the table's TRBD1 call for D was not verified on the DNA. TRBV21-1 is deemed a pseudogene. The CDR3 runs to 13 residues. The CDR3 nucleotides read TGTGCCAGCAGCAAAAGGAAGGGGGCCCAAGCTTTCTTT. This gives the protein CASSKRKGAQAFF.

In this sample, this clone turned up a few times. J is TRBJ2-3 and V is TRBV5-6, with TRBD1 as a possible D gene (5 bases). The ends were cut back, 5 bases at V and 0 bases at J, with 7 bases in the middle. Germline lookup yields CDR1 SGHDT and CDR2 YYEEEE. The CDR3 contains 13 residues. The CDR3 sequence is CASRKGSTDTQYF. In DNA form, the CDR3 reads TGTGCCAGCAGAAAGGGGAGCACAGATACGCAGTATTTT. Drawing the rest from reference TRBV5-6 and TRBJ2-3, the complete variable domain is DAGVTQSPTHLIKTRGQQVTLRCSPKSGHDTVSWYQQALGQGPQFIFQYYEEEERQRGNFPDRFSGHQFPNYSSELNVNALLLGDSALYLCASRKGSTDTQYFGPGTRLTVL.

This chain joins TRBV7-2 and TRBJ2-1; weak D call: TRBD1 (5 bases). The CDR3 runs 14 residues. V lost 8 bases and J 4 bases, leaving 15 bases between the germline ends. The germline CDR1 and CDR2 sequences are SGHTA and FQGNSA. CDR3 loop: CASGAVFGYNEQFF. CDR3 in DNA: TGTGCCAGCGGGGCGGTTTTCGGATACAATGAGCAGTTCTTC.

The V gene is TRBV5-6, the J gene TRBJ2-5; 9 bases fit TRBD1. The CDR3 spans 16 residues. V lost 3 bases, J lost 5 bases, and 11 bases stayed unmatched. Germline V gene data show CDR1 as SGHDT and CDR2 as YYEEEE. The CDR3 DNA sequence: TGTGCCAGCAGCTCGCCCACCGGGACAGGGTCCGAGACCCAGTACTTC. Its protein is CASSSPTGTGSETQYF.

The rearrangement uses TRBV2 and TRBJ2-7; possibly TRBD1 for D (6 bases). The CDR3 is made up of 12 amino acids. The germline V and J ends were trimmed by 6 bases and 5 bases, with 11 bases remaining between them. The V gene's germline CDR1 is SNHLY and CDR2 FYNNEI. DNA for the CDR3: TGTGCCAGCAGCGAACAGGGAAACGAGCAGTACTTC. Translated: CASSEQGNEQYF. The full variable domain, in which reference TRBV2 and TRBJ2-7 provide the parts outside the CDR3, is EPEVTQTPSHQVTQMGQEVILRCVPISNHLYFYWYRQILGQKVEFLVSFYNNEISEKSEIFDDQFSVERPDGSNFTLKIRSTKLEDSAMYFCASSEQGNEQYFGPGTRLTVT.

The chain uses TRBV9 and TRBJ1-5; perhaps TRBD1 as D (6 bases). The germline V gene encodes CDR1 SGDLS and CDR2 YYNGEE. Trimming left V 0 bases short and J 4 bases short, with 11 bases between. This CDR3 contains 15 residues. CDR3 amino acids: CASSVGGGQNQPQHF. The DNA for the CDR3 is TGTGCCAGCAGCGTAGGTGGGGGCCAAAATCAGCCCCAGCATTTT.

The chain is built from TRBV29-1 and TRBJ1-2, with 8 positions matching TRBD1. The CDR3 totals 14 residues. The germline CDR1 and CDR2 sequences are SQVTM and ANQGSEA. J was trimmed by 6 bases and V by 3 bases; bases with no gene match: 9. The DNA for the CDR3 is TGCAGCGTTGATGCCACAGGGGGGACAAATGGCTACACCTTC. It codes for CSVDATGGTNGYTF.

The chain has TRBV15 and TRBJ2-6, with 10 positions matching TRBD1. The CDR3 spans 19 residues. CDR1 and CDR2 from the germline V gene are LNHNV and YYDKDF (reference sequence). With V trimmed by 0 bases and J by 0 bases, 5 bases remained unmatched. This CDR3 is CATSRDWGTGDSGANVLTF. The CDR3 DNA sequence: TGTGCCACCAGCAGAGATTGGGGGACAGGGGACTCTGGGGCCAACGTCCTGACTTTC.

This rearrangement joins TRBV2 to TRBJ2-7; 8 nucleotides agree with TRBD1. V shed 3 bases, J shed 1 base, and the junction held 2 bases outside the gene matches. Germline V lookup: CDR1 SNHLY, CDR2 FYNNEI. The CDR3 length is 14 residues. CDR3 bases: TGTGCCAGCAGTGACACAGGGGGATCCTACGAGCAGTACTTC. Its translation: CASSDTGGSYEQYF.

This clone turned up a few times. This rearrangement joins TRBV4-3 to TRBJ1-2, with D perhaps matching TRBD1 (6 bases). This CDR3 is 15 amino acids long. Trimming shortened V by 2 bases and J by 4 bases, and 14 bases separated the two germline ends. Looked up from germline, CDR1 is LGHNA and CDR2 is YSLEER. DNA of the CDR3: TGCGCCAGCAGCCAAAGATTGGAGGACAGCTATGGCTACACCTTC. It is translated as CASSQRLEDSYGYTF.

The chain employs TRBV5-6 and TRBJ1-2; D possibly corresponds to TRBD1 (5 bases). Trimming removed 4 bases from V and 8 bases from J, with 12 bases in between. Germline V CDR1 and CDR2: SGHDT, YYEEEE. The CDR3 covers 12 residues. CDR3 protein: CASSGGGSGYTF. In DNA form, the CDR3 reads TGTGCCAGCAGCGGGGGAGGATCGGGCTACACCTTC.

J is TRBJ1-3 and V is TRBV5-4; D is perhaps TRBD1 (5 bases). V dropped 3 bases and J dropped 0 bases, with 13 bases sitting between them. Germline V lookup: CDR1 SGHNT, CDR2 YYREEE (reference sequence). This CDR3 is 16 amino acids long. The CDR3, as DNA: TGTGCCAGCAGCTATTCGGGACTGGTCTCTGGAAACACCATATATTTT. Translation gives CASSYSGLVSGNTIYF.

The V and J genes are TRBV18 and TRBJ1-1; D gene uncertain. The CDR3 loop spans 13 amino acids. V was cut by 6 bases and J by 4 bases, with 12 bases left in between. In germline, CDR1 is KGHSH, CDR2 LQKENI. The CDR3 DNA is TGTGCCAGCTCCCGCCCGCCGGGCACTGAAGCTTTCTTT. This encodes CASSRPPGTEAFF.

The chain couples TRBV4-2 to TRBJ1-6; a weak D match, TRBD1 (5 bases). Germline values: CDR1 LGHNA, CDR2 YNFKEQ. Between the trimmed V and J ends, which lost 10 bases and 7 bases, there was a span of 14 bases. This CDR3 comprises 13 residues. In nucleotides, the CDR3 is TGTGCCACGGGGGTTGACTGGAATTCACCCCTCCACTTT. Encoded protein: CATGVDWNSPLHF.

V and J are TRBV7-9 and TRBJ2-7; maybe TRBD2 (6 bases). Germline V gene data show CDR1 as SEHNR and CDR2 as FQNEAQ (reference sequence). Trimming shortened V by 4 bases and J by 6 bases, and 13 bases separated the two germline ends. CDR3 size: 13 residues. The CDR3 coding sequence is TGTGCCAGCAGCTCCGGGACTCCACTCGAGCAGTACTTC. Amino acid sequence: CASSSGTPLEQYF.

The chain combines TRBV27 with TRBJ1-6; no clear D. The V gene's germline CDR1 is MNHEY and CDR2 SMNVEV (reference sequence). The CDR3 loop spans 13 amino acids. Trimming pared 6 bases from V and 2 bases from J, leaving 5 bases between. As DNA, the CDR3 is TGTGCCAGCAGGTCGGCCTATAATTCACCCCTCCACTTT. Translation gives CASRSAYNSPLHF.

This clone showed up just a few times. The V and J genes are TRBV11-2 and TRBJ1-1, with TRBD1 as a possible D gene (5 bases). V was cut by 1 base and J by 0 bases, with 9 bases left in between. Germline lookup yields CDR1 SGHAT and CDR2 FQNNGV. This CDR3 region has 15 residues. In DNA form, the CDR3 reads TGTGCCAGCAGCTTAGCAGGGTTTATGAACACTGAAGCTTTCTTT. This sequence encodes CASSLAGFMNTEAFF. The complete variable domain, with remaining parts taken from reference TRBV11-2 and TRBJ1-1, reads EAGVAQSPRYKIIEKRQSVAFWCNPISGHATLYWYQQILGQGPKLLIQFQNNGVVDDSQLPKDRFSAERLKGVDSTLKIQPAKLEDSAVYLCASSLAGFMNTEAFFGQGTRLTVV.

The V and J genes are TRBV27 and TRBJ1-1, with D hard to call. The CDR3 runs 12 residues. V was shortened by 5 bases and J by 7 bases, with 11 bases between the two germline ends. CDR1 and CDR2 (germline): MNHEY, SMNVEV (reference sequence). CDR3 region: CASSARGLEAFF. As DNA, the CDR3 is TGTGCCAGCAGTGCCCGAGGACTTGAAGCTTTCTTT.

The chain employs TRBV7-9 and TRBJ1-2; D perhaps matches TRBD1 (6 bases). Germline V CDR1 and CDR2: SEHNR, FQNEAQ (reference sequence). Trimming left V 4 bases short and J 5 bases short, with 17 bases between. This CDR3 comprises 15 residues. CDR3 coding DNA: TGTGCCAGCAGCTGGGGTGGGGGCGCATCATATGGCTACACCTTC. Amino acid sequence: CASSWGGGASYGYTF.

The chain couples TRBV15 to TRBJ2-7, with D maybe TRBD2 (6 bases). The CDR3 runs to 13 residues. CDR1 is LNHNV, CDR2 YYDKDF, per germline (reference sequence). Trimming took 0 bases from V and 6 from J, leaving 9 bases between them. DNA for the CDR3: TGTGCCACCAGCAGAGATCTGGAGGGCGAGCAGTACTTC. This encodes CATSRDLEGEQYF.

The V and J genes are TRBV18 and TRBJ1-5; TRBD1 aligns across 10 bases. With 5 bases clipped from V and 6 bases from J, the junction kept 4 bases outside the gene matches. The CDR3 is 14 residues long. CDR1 and CDR2 from the germline V gene are KGHSH and LQKENI. The CDR3 here is CASSETGGSQPQHF. The CDR3 bases are TGTGCCAGCTCAGAGACAGGGGGCTCTCAGCCCCAGCATTTT.

This clone has a handful of counts. Relative to the germline gene, one junction end is altered; a read error may explain this. The rearrangement joins TRBV10-3 to TRBJ2-7; TRBD1 aligns across 7 bases. This CDR3 has 13 amino acids. Per germline, CDR1 ENHRY and CDR2 SYGVKD. The CDR3 DNA is TGTGCCATCAATGAGGGGGCCACCTACGAGCAGTACTTC. This gives the protein CAINEGATYEQYF.

This chain joins TRBV10-3 and TRBJ2-7, with 10 bases lining up with TRBD1. The germline V gene has CDR1 ENHRY and CDR2 SYGVKD. V gave up 11 bases and J gave up 3 bases; unmatched junction bases: 7. This CDR3 is built from 13 residues. The CDR3 protein is CAVNRDRGYEQYF. The CDR3 DNA is TGTGCCGTCAACCGGGACAGGGGCTACGAGCAGTACTTC.

The gene calls are TRBV30 and TRBJ1-5, with unresolved D. The CDR3 consists of 13 residues. V lost 5 bases to trimming and J lost 2 bases, with 10 bases between them. Germline CDR1 GTSNPN, CDR2 SVGIG (reference sequence). The CDR3 loop reads CAWCSSGNQPQHF. The CDR3 nucleotides read TGTGCCTGGTGTTCGAGTGGCAATCAGCCCCAGCATTTT.